This record looks at one T cell receptor beta chain sequence and its context. Its specificity is not known. The CDR3 is made up of 12 amino acids. CDR1 and CDR2 (germline): MNHNS, SASEGT. Trimming removed 6 bases from V and 9 bases from J, with 9 bases in between. The data derive from a study of cytomegalovirus exposure and HLA in healthy donors. 60 Vbeta and 13 Jbeta primers were used in PCR. Assay: immunoSEQ multiplex PCR; the TCRdb copy retains only in-frame clones and omits some. The sample yields approximately 280,000 clones, over 85% seen once. Study-level findings and limits: With DRB1 most and HLA-C fewest, TCR association rates differed between HLA loci in a later analysis. Sequencing artifact likely explains a cluster of highly shared sequence variants.

This TCR was recovered from a woman under 30 in good health and CMV-seronegative. Sequenced input: PBMCs. The chain couples TRBV6-1 to TRBJ1-6, with TRBD1 as a possible D gene (5 bases). The CDR3 region has the DNA TGTGCCAGCAGCCAAAGGGGTTCACCCCTCCACTTT. This sequence encodes CASSQRGSPLHF.